The 3 T cell receptor beta chains presented below share a single source sample, sequenced in a study of T cells in Graves' hyperthyroidism and ophthalmopathy. Amplification targeted TCR beta CDR3 regions from RNA transcripts. The HTBI primer set was used in a first-round RT-PCR of the TCR CDR3. Via MiXCR, TCRdb re-called the multiplex PCR reads, giving one row per CDR3 protein. The profile covers about 380,000 distinct CDR3 sequences, with approximately 18% appearing a single time and over 35% taken by the ten largest. Material for sequencing was blood. The receptor set was obtained from a man aged 18 to 30 with Graves' ophthalmopathy.

J is TRBJ1-4 and V is TRBV6-5; D remains ambiguous. Between the trimmed V and J ends, which lost 4 bases and 3 bases, there was a span of 15 bases. This CDR3 contains 16 residues. CDR1 MNHEY and CDR2 SVGAGI come from the germline V gene. CDR3 coding DNA: TGTGCCAGCAGTTCCCGGGAGGTTACATCTAATGAAAAACTGTTTTTT. Amino acids: CASSSREVTSNEKLFF.

The J gene is TRBJ2-5, the V gene TRBV19; 7 nucleotides match TRBD2. Germline trimming cut 5 bases from V and 1 base from J; bases unmatched to any gene: 7. CDR3 length equals 15 residues. CDR1 is LNHDA, CDR2 SQIVND, per germline (reference sequence). CDR3 in amino acids: CASSLGEGIQETQYF. DNA for the CDR3: TGTGCCAGTAGTCTTGGGGAGGGAATCCAAGAGACCCAGTACTTC.

A note on this clonotype: A junction boundary mismatches the germline segment, possibly from a read error. CDR3 residues: CASSLGGNTESFF. CDR3 bases: TGTGCCAGCAGCTTGGGGGGCAACACTGAATCTTTCTTT. V and J are TRBV5-5 and TRBJ1-1; D might be TRBD1 (5 bases). Germline assignment: CDR1 SGHKS and CDR2 YYEKEE (reference sequence). This CDR3 is 13 amino acids long. Variable domain in full (rest from reference TRBV5-5 and TRBJ1-1): DAGVTQSPTHLIKTRGQQVTLRCSPISGHKSVSWYQQVLGQGPQFIFQYYEKEERGRGNFPDRFSARQFPNYSSELNVNALLLGDSALYLCASSLGGNTESFFGQGTRLTVV.